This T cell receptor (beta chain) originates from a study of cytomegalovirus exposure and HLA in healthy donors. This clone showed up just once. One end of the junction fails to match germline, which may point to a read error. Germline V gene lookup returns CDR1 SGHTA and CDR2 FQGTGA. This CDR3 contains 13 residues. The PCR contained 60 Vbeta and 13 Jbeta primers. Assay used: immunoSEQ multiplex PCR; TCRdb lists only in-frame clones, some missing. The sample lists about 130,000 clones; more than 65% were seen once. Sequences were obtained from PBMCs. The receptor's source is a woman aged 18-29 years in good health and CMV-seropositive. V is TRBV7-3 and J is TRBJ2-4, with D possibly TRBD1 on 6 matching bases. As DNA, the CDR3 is TGTGCCAGCAGCTCTCTAGGGACAAGAGGTCTTCACTTC. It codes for CASSSLGTRGLHF.